A selection of T cell receptor beta chains follows, all from one sample in a study of beta chain features in type 1 diabetes. Sequencing used immunoSEQ multiplex PCR; TCRdb keeps in-frame clones, though not all of them. Among approximately 120,000 clones listed, around a sixth were seen once. The sequencing sample was made of central memory CD4+ T cells from blood. Receptors originate from a man aged 18 to 29 with type 1 diabetes. The CDR3 runs from the conserved cysteine through the conserved F or W. D genes are given only for firm matches. Size tells how often a clone was seen (once, few, many) or the class of an expanded clone, and some rows leave it out.

j_call d_call clone_size v_call cdr3_nt cdr3_aa
TRBJ1-5 TRBD1 many TRBV23-1 TGCGCCAGCAGTCTCTTGAGAGACAGGGGGGCGGAGGTCAATCAGCCCCAGCATTTT CASSLLRDRGAEVNQPQHF
TRBJ2-5 TRBD2 few TRBV18 TGTGCCAGCACGGGACTAGGCCCCAAAGAGACCCAGTACTTC CASTGLGPKETQYF
TRBJ1-3 NA few TRBV25-1 TGTGCCAGCAGTGAACATGGCTTTGGAAACACCATATATTTT CASSEHGFGNTIYF
TRBJ2-5 NA few TRBV11-2 TGTGCCAGCAGCTCCACCTTTACCCAGTACTTC CASSSTFTQYF
TRBJ2-5 TRBD1 NA TRBV7-2 TGTGCCAGCAGCTTATGGGGGACAGGGATCACCACCCTGGGAGAGACCCAGTACTTC CASSLWGTGITTLGETQYF
TRBJ2-1 NA few TRBV19 TGTGCCAGTAGGCGGAGGGGGGCTAGCGCTCTCGATGAGCAGTTCTTC CASRRRGASALDEQFF
TRBJ2-6 TRBD1 NA TRBV27 TGTGCCAGCAGTTCTCCCGGGACAGCAAGCTCTGGGGCCAACGTCCTGACTTTC CASSSPGTASSGANVLTF
TRBJ1-4 TRBD1 NA TRBV29-1 TGCAGCGCCGGGACAGGGCGGAGTGAAAAACTGTTTTTT CSAGTGRSEKLFF
TRBJ2-7 TRBD1 few TRBV7-8 TGTGCCAGCAGCTTCGGACAGGGAGGAGGAGAGCAGTACTTC CASSFGQGGGEQYF
TRBJ2-1 NA NA TRBV30 TGTGCCTGGACCGGGACGGGGACACGATACAATGAGCAGTTCTTC CAWTGTGTRYNEQFF
TRBJ2-5 NA NA TRBV2 TGTGCCAGCAAGCAGGCCGGGGAGACCCAGTACTTC CASKQAGETQYF
TRBJ2-7 TRBD2 few TRBV25-1 TGTGCCAGCAGTGACCCTAGCGGGAGAGGGACCTACGAGCAGTACTTC CASSDPSGRGTYEQYF
TRBJ2-1 NA few TRBV6-1 TGTGCCAGCAGTACCCGGGAGAGATTGCAGTTCTTC CASSTRERLQFF
TRBJ1-5 TRBD1 NA TRBV23-1 TGCGCCAGCAGTCAATCGAAGGGGGCGGGTCAGCCCCAGCATTTT CASSQSKGAGQPQHF
TRBJ2-1 NA few TRBV18 TGTGCCAGCTCCCCAGGACAAAACTCCTACAATGAGCAGTTCTTC CASSPGQNSYNEQFF
TRBJ1-1 NA few TRBV7-9 TGTGCCAGCGATCCCGGGATGAACACTGAAGCTTTCTTT CASDPGMNTEAFF
TRBJ1-2 NA NA TRBV30 TGTGCCCGGAGTTTCCCTGACCGTGGCTATGGCTACACCTTC CARSFPDRGYGYTF
TRBJ2-5 TRBD2 NA TRBV7-2 TGTGCCAGCAGCTTCCTAGCGGGGGGGCTAGAGACCCAGTACTTC CASSFLAGGLETQYF
TRBJ2-3 NA NA TRBV7-2 TGTGCCAGCCCGGGACAAACTACAGATACGCAGTATTTT CASPGQTTDTQYF
TRBJ2-5 NA many TRBV4-1 TGCGCCAGCAGCCACGGAGGGACCTCGGTTTTGGAGACCCAGTACTTC CASSHGGTSVLETQYF
TRBJ2-1 TRBD1 NA TRBV10-1 TGCGCCAGCAGCCATTATCGGGACCGGGACAGGGTTTACAATGAGCAGTTCTTC CASSHYRDRDRVYNEQFF
TRBJ1-1 TRBD1 NA TRBV6-5 TGTGCCAGCACCATAACAGGGGGGACTGAAGCTTTCTTT CASTITGGTEAFF
TRBJ1-1 NA few TRBV7-2 TGTGCCAGCAGCTTAGTCGCAGGGACTGAAGCTTTCTTT CASSLVAGTEAFF
TRBJ2-3 TRBD2 NA TRBV27 TGTGCCAGCAGGACTAGCGGGGCCACAGATACGCAGTATTTT CASRTSGATDTQYF
TRBJ2-3 NA NA TRBV10-1 TGCGCCAGCAGCCGAAAAGGGGGATCCCAAATAGATACGCAGTATTTT CASSRKGGSQIDTQYF
TRBJ2-3 TRBD1 NA TRBV2 TGTGCCAGCAGTTGGGGACAGCCTGGCACAGATACGCAGTATTTT CASSWGQPGTDTQYF
TRBJ2-7 TRBD1 NA TRBV5-1 TGCGCCAGCAGCGAGTCCGGGACAGGGAGCGGGTACGAGCAGTACTTC CASSESGTGSGYEQYF
TRBJ2-7 NA few TRBV7-2 TGTGCCAGCAGCTTATCCACAGGTCACGAGCAGTACTTC CASSLSTGHEQYF
TRBJ2-5 NA NA TRBV7-8 TGTGCCAGCAGCTCCTCCGTTAGGGAGACCCAGTACTTC CASSSSVRETQYF
TRBJ2-7 NA few TRBV7-2 TGTGCCAGCAGCCGAAAGATCCCTCTGCTCGGCGAGCAGTACTTC CASSRKIPLLGEQYF
TRBJ2-7 NA few TRBV29-1 TGCAGCGCGGTCTTGGAAAGCTACGAGCAGTACTTC CSAVLESYEQYF